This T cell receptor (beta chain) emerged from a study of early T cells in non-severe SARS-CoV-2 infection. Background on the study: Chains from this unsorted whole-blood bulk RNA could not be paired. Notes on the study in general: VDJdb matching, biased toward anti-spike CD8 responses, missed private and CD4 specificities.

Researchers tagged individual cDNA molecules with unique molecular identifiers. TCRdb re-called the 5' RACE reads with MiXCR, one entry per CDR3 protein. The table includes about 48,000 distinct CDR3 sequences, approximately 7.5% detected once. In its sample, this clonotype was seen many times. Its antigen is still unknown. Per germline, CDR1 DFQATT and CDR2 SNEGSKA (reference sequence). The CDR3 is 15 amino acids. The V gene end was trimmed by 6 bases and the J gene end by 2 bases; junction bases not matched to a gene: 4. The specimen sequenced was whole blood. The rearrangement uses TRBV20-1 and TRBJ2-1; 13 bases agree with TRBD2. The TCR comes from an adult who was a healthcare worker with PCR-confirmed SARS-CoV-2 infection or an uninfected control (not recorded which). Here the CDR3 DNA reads TGCAGTGCGGGGACTAGCGGGGATCCCTACAATGAGCAGTTCTTC. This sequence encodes CSAGTSGDPYNEQFF.